The 21 T cell receptor beta chains given below trace back to one sample, sequenced in a study of response to subunit inactivated influenza vaccine. TCRdb called the RT-PCR reads again in MiXCR, with one record for every CDR3 protein. The data contain around 530,000 distinct CDR3 sequences, 12% of them seen just once; the ten biggest clones take up roughly 10%. Material: PBMCs from blood, obtained on the day of vaccination. The receptors here all came from a man aged 50 to 59 who received an inactivated influenza vaccine.

The table lists this clonotype with a few counts. The chain combines TRBV3-1 with TRBJ1-2; a possible D gene is TRBD1 (6 bases). The CDR3 covers 14 residues. CDR1 is LGHDT and CDR2 is YNNKEL in the germline V gene (reference sequence). Between the trimmed V and J ends, which lost 2 bases and 2 bases, there was a span of 9 bases. The CDR3 DNA reads as TGTGCCAGCAGCCAACAACAGGGCAACTATGGCTACACCTTC. This codes for CASSQQQGNYGYTF.

The chain carries TRBV20-1 and TRBJ1-2; 8 bases map to TRBD1. This CDR3 has 13 amino acids. V shed 0 bases, J shed 7 bases, and the junction held 4 bases outside the gene matches. Looked up from germline, CDR1 is DFQATT and CDR2 is SNEGSKA (reference sequence). The CDR3, as DNA: TGCAGTGCTAGAGACCCAGGGGGCCGTGGCTACACCTTC. Its protein is CSARDPGGRGYTF.

This clonotype was counted at least ten times. The chain has TRBV28 and TRBJ2-2; 9 bases line up with TRBD2. This CDR3 contains 13 residues. After removal of 7 bases from V and 9 bases from J, the junction contained 6 bases not matched to a gene. In germline, CDR1 is MDHEN, CDR2 SYDVKM. CDR3: CASNLSGGRELFF. CDR3 sequence (DNA): TGTGCCAGCAACCTTAGCGGGGGAAGGGAGCTGTTTTTT.

This clonotype was observed a few times. V is TRBV20-1 and J is TRBJ2-3; D is perhaps TRBD2 (5 bases). Trimming cost V 3 bases and J 1 base, with 14 bases left between them. From germline, CDR1 is DFQATT and CDR2 SNEGSKA (reference sequence). The CDR3 has 15 amino acids. The CDR3, as DNA: TGCAGTGCTAGGACGTGGGGAGAGGGCACAGATACGCAGTATTTT. Translation: CSARTWGEGTDTQYF.

The chain uses TRBV7-2 and TRBJ2-1, with 13 nucleotides matching TRBD2. Germline-derived CDR1 and CDR2 are SGHTA and FQGNSA. Unmatched junction bases numbered 2, after V lost 0 bases and J lost 6 bases. The CDR3 sequence is 16 residues long. This CDR3 is CASSLAGTSGTNEQFF. CDR3 nucleotide sequence: TGTGCCAGCAGCTTAGCCGGGACTAGCGGGACCAATGAGCAGTTCTTC.

V gene TRBV20-1 combines with J gene TRBJ1-5; tentative D call: TRBD1 (5 bases). The CDR3 sequence is 13 residues long. V shed 5 bases and J shed 3 bases, with 11 bases lying between them. Germline V lookup: CDR1 DFQATT, CDR2 SNEGSKA (reference sequence). CDR3 in DNA: TGCAGTGCTCGCGACAGAGCCAATCAGCCCCAGCATTTT. Protein sequence: CSARDRANQPQHF.

The sample holds a few counts of this clonotype. The genes are TRBV6-5 and TRBJ1-1; no reliable D call. This CDR3 spans 13 amino acids. CDR1 is MNHEY and CDR2 is SVGAGI in the germline V gene. V lost 4 bases and J 6 bases, leaving 12 bases between the germline ends. CDR3 residues: CASSSSGIAEAFF. In DNA form, the CDR3 reads TGTGCCAGCAGTTCCTCAGGCATCGCTGAAGCTTTCTTT.

This clonotype was seen a handful of times. The chain is built from TRBV2 and TRBJ2-5; D is uncertain. Germline assignment: CDR1 SNHLY and CDR2 FYNNEI. The CDR3 contains 12 residues. Trimming took 6 bases from V and 5 from J, leaving 10 bases between them. The CDR3: CASRRSEETQYF. The CDR3 bases are TGTGCCAGCAGACGAAGCGAGGAGACCCAGTACTTC.

The table lists this clonotype with a few counts. The chain employs TRBV29-1 and TRBJ2-1, with 10 positions matching TRBD2. V trimming: 7 bases; J trimming: 6 bases; junction bases outside the gene matches: 9. Germline-derived CDR1 and CDR2 are SQVTM and ANQGSEA. The CDR3 totals 14 residues. For the CDR3, the DNA is TGCAGCGGACTTAAGCGGGAGGGCCTCAATGAGCAGTTCTTC. Protein sequence: CSGLKREGLNEQFF.

The genes are TRBV11-2 and TRBJ2-1; D tentatively fits TRBD1 or TRBD2 (5 bases each). The CDR3 has 14 residues. Deletions cut 4 bases from V and 12 bases from J, with 19 bases between. Germline V gene data show CDR1 as SGHAT and CDR2 as FQNNGV. The CDR3 DNA sequence: TGTGCCAGCAGCTACGGGACCGCCTCAAGGGTGCAGTTCTTC. It is translated as CASSYGTASRVQFF.

J is TRBJ2-1 and V is TRBV27; D is perhaps TRBD1 (7 bases). Trimming removed 6 bases at V and 3 bases at J, with 18 bases between. Germline CDR1 is MNHEY and CDR2 is SMNVEV (reference sequence). The length of the CDR3 is 16 residues. CDR3 nucleotides: TGTGCCAGCAGCCGAGGAGGGGGCGCGGGCTACAATGAGCAGTTCTTC. Protein product: CASSRGGGAGYNEQFF.

This clonotype was counted between two and nine times. This chain connects TRBV20-1 to TRBJ2-4; 9 bases agree with TRBD2. Germline V gene lookup returns CDR1 DFQATT and CDR2 SNEGSKA (reference sequence). CDR3 length: 15 amino acids. The J segment lost 0 bases and the V segment lost 5 bases, leaving 5 bases of the junction unmatched. In nucleotides, the CDR3 is TGCAGTGCTCGTAGCGGGGGAGAAGCCAAAAACATTCAGTACTTC. Translation: CSARSGGEAKNIQYF.

This clonotype came up a few times. This chain connects TRBV5-1 to TRBJ2-5; no firm D call. Germline-derived CDR1 and CDR2 are SGHRS and YFSETQ. The CDR3 covers 15 residues. V was shortened by 0 bases and J by 1 base, with 10 bases between the two germline ends. The CDR3 nucleotides are TGCGCCAGCAGCTTGGATTCACTACCCCAAGAGACCCAGTACTTC. It codes for CASSLDSLPQETQYF.

The chain joins TRBV9 to TRBJ2-6; the D gene could be TRBD1 or TRBD2 (5 bases each). The V end lost 6 bases, the J end lost 0 bases, and 10 bases lay between the germline ends. CDR3 size: 15 residues. Germline V CDR1 and CDR2: SGDLS, YYNGEE. The CDR3 spells CASNRGDSGANVLTF. CDR3 DNA sequence: TGTGCCAGCAACAGAGGGGACTCTGGGGCCAACGTCCTGACTTTC.

This chain uses TRBV9 with TRBJ2-7, with TRBD2 matching 7 bases. The CDR3 is 14 amino acids. J lost 6 bases, V lost 4 bases, and 10 bases had no gene match. CDR1 and CDR2 from the germline V gene are SGDLS and YYNGEE. CDR3 nucleotides: TGTGCCAGCAGCCCTTCTAGCGGCCCCATCGAGCAGTACTTC. It yields the protein CASSPSSGPIEQYF.

This clonotype has more than one count but fewer than ten. V usage is TRBV12-3 or TRBV12-4 and J usage is TRBJ2-5; the match to TRBD2 covers 7 bases. The CDR3 contains 16 residues. V was pared by 6 bases and J by 4 bases, with 14 bases of the junction left unmatched. CDR3 loop: CASSPSIGGGGETQYF. CDR3 nucleotides: TGTGCCAGCAGCCCATCAATTGGGGGGGGAGGAGAGACCCAGTACTTC.

The chain is built from TRBV6-5 and TRBJ2-1, with D possibly TRBD2 on 6 matching bases. This CDR3 has 13 residues. Germline V lookup: CDR1 MNHEY, CDR2 SVGAGI. The V and J ends lost 4 bases and 15 bases respectively, with 19 bases between them. The CDR3 loop reads CASSWAISGTRFF. CDR3 DNA sequence: TGTGCCAGCAGTTGGGCCATTTCCGGGACTCGGTTCTTC.

This clonotype was seen a handful of times. Compared with germline, one end of the junction differs, possibly owing to a read error. The CDR3 sequence: CSVEAGVYGDVGIF. CDR3 DNA: TGCAGCGTTGAAGCGGGAGTTTATGGGGACGTGGGGATCTTC. V gene TRBV29-1 combines with J gene TRBJ2-1; possibly TRBD2 for D (6 bases). The CDR3 loop spans 14 amino acids. Germline CDR1 SQVTM, CDR2 ANQGSEA.

The chain uses TRBV20-1 and TRBJ1-2; 7 nucleotides align to TRBD1. J gave up 10 bases and V 1 base, and 9 bases lay outside the gene matches. Germline V gives CDR1 DFQATT, CDR2 SNEGSKA (reference sequence). There are 13 residues in the CDR3. The CDR3 DNA follows: TGCAGTGCTAGAGGCCGCGACAGGGAGACCTACACCTTC. It is translated as CSARGRDRETYTF.

This clonotype was observed a few times. The chain employs TRBV27 and TRBJ2-4; 10 bases are a match to TRBD1. CDR1 is MNHEY, CDR2 SMNVEV, per germline (reference sequence). The CDR3 has 20 amino acids. J gave up 3 bases and V 2 bases, and 16 bases lay outside the gene matches. This chain's CDR3 is CASSLGPGQGFSADKNIQYF. In DNA, the CDR3 is TGTGCCAGCAGTTTAGGCCCGGGACAGGGGTTTTCGGCGGACAAAAACATTCAGTACTTC.

This clonotype was detected many times. The rearrangement uses TRBV20-1 and TRBJ2-7; D is uncertain. V dropped 3 bases and J dropped 3 bases, with 3 bases sitting between them. The germline gives CDR1 DFQATT, CDR2 SNEGSKA (reference sequence). The CDR3 contains 10 residues. CDR3 in DNA: TGCAGTGCTAGCTTCTACGAGCAGTACTTC. This gives the protein CSASFYEQYF.